This is a list of T cell receptor beta chains from one sample in a study of blood T cell repertoires in COVID-19. The assay was immunoSEQ multiplex PCR, and TCRdb's table has in-frame clones only and misses some. The sample includes 230,000 or so clones, 90% of them seen just once. Sequencing was performed on peripheral blood. The source of these receptors is a woman in her sixties or seventies with COVID-19, enrolled during active disease. The CDR3 runs from the conserved cysteine through the conserved F or W. The order of the fields is D gene, V gene, J gene, clone size, CDR3 protein, CDR3 DNA. The D gene is left open where the match is weak. Expanded clones are given a class, and other clones once, few, many or no size at all.

NA	TRBV7-2	TRBJ1-6	NA	CASSFPSSPLHF	TGTGCCAGCAGCTTCCCGAGTTCACCCCTCCACTTT
NA	TRBV27	TRBJ1-2	NA	CASTGIKGPIGGYTF	TGTGCCAGCACGGGAATTAAAGGTCCGATAGGCGGCTACACCTTC
TRBD1	TRBV6-2/TRBV6-3	TRBJ2-5	NA	CASSYSDRGLRETQYF	TGTGCCAGCAGTTACTCGGACAGGGGGCTGAGAGAGACCCAGTACTTC
NA	TRBV4-2	TRBJ1-5	once	CASSQGTDRGNQPQHF	TGTGCCAGCAGCCAAGGAACGGACCGGGGGAATCAGCCCCAGCATTTT
NA	TRBV6-5	TRBJ2-7	NA	CASSYRAAGRGEQYF	TGTGCCAGCAGTTACCGGGCAGCTGGCAGGGGCGAGCAGTACTTC
NA	TRBV15	TRBJ1-2	NA	CATSRDPGHYGYTF	TGTGCCACCAGCAGAGATCCAGGACATTATGGCTACACCTTC
NA	TRBV7-3	TRBJ2-7	NA	CASSCLDSPLSYEQYF	TGTGCCAGCAGCTGCCTTGACAGTCCCCTTTCCTACGAGCAGTACTTC
TRBD1	TRBV6-2/TRBV6-3	TRBJ2-7	NA	CASSYSRRTGGYEQYF	TGTGCCAGCAGTTACTCGAGGCGGACAGGGGGCTACGAGCAGTACTTC
TRBD1	TRBV13	TRBJ1-3	NA	CASSSRHTPGQGAGNTIYF	TGTGCCAGCAGCTCAAGACACACACCAGGACAGGGAGCTGGAAACACCATATATTTT
TRBD1	TRBV7-8	TRBJ2-4	NA	CASSLPWAGGRDIQYF	TGTGCCAGCAGCTTGCCTTGGGCAGGGGGTCGAGACATTCAGTACTTC
NA	TRBV3-1/TRBV3-2	TRBJ1-2	NA	CASSQRTGYRGGGYTF	TGTGCCAGCAGCCAAAGAACCGGGTACCGAGGGGGTGGCTACACCTTC
TRBD1	TRBV28	TRBJ1-5	few	CASSLIRRTGNNQPQHF	TGTGCCAGCAGTTTAATTCGACGGACAGGCAACAATCAGCCCCAGCATTTT
TRBD2	TRBV4-3	TRBJ2-3	NA	CASSQIAGGHVNTQYF	TGCGCCAGCAGCCAGATAGCGGGGGGGCATGTGAATACGCAGTATTTT
TRBD1	TRBV3-1/TRBV3-2	TRBJ1-6	NA	CASNIYGTDSPLHF	TGTGCCAGCAATATTTACGGGACAGATTCACCCCTCCACTTT
NA	TRBV5-1	TRBJ2-5	NA	CASTLGVGEGEGETQYF	TGCGCCAGCACTCTCGGTGTAGGCGAGGGGGAGGGAGAGACCCAGTACTTC
NA	TRBV29-1	TRBJ2-2	NA	CSVGTALGSGELFF	TGCAGCGTTGGGACAGCATTGGGGAGCGGGGAGCTGTTTTTT
NA	TRBV11-2	TRBJ2-1	NA	CASSWTIQPYNEQFF	TGTGCCAGCAGCTGGACAATTCAACCCTACAATGAGCAGTTCTTC
NA	TRBV5-4	TRBJ1-5	NA	CASSAQGSNQPQHF	TGTGCCAGCAGCGCTCAGGGGAGCAATCAGCCCCAGCATTTT
TRBD1	TRBV19	TRBJ1-5	NA	CASSTSGTGFFWNQPQHF	TGTGCCAGTAGTACCTCCGGGACAGGGTTTTTTTGGAATCAGCCCCAGCATTTT
TRBD1	TRBV7-2	TRBJ1-1	NA	CASSLSAGTGARNTEAFF	TGTGCCAGCAGCTTGAGTGCCGGGACAGGGGCGAGGAACACTGAAGCTTTCTTT
TRBD1	TRBV30	TRBJ1-6	NA	CAWSSQGGSPLHF	TGTGCCTGGAGTTCACAGGGGGGGTCACCCCTCCACTTT
TRBD1	TRBV15	TRBJ2-5	NA	CATSRRTGGQETQYF	TGTGCCACCAGCAGGCGGACAGGGGGTCAAGAGACCCAGTACTTC
NA	TRBV18	TRBJ1-4	NA	CASSLGAGEGEKLFF	TGTGCCAGCTCACTCGGCGCGGGGGAAGGAGAAAAACTGTTTTTT
NA	TRBV3-1/TRBV3-2	TRBJ1-2	NA	CASSHPIEQKIDGYTF	TGTGCCAGCAGCCATCCCATCGAACAGAAAATTGATGGCTACACCTTC
TRBD2	TRBV11-2	TRBJ2-7	NA	CASSSPRGGNYEQYF	TGTGCCAGCAGCTCCCCCCGCGGGGGGAACTACGAGCAGTACTTC
TRBD1	TRBV6-6	TRBJ1-3	NA	CASSLPGTGFSGNTIYF	TGTGCCAGCAGTCTCCCCGGGACAGGGTTCTCTGGAAACACCATATATTTT
NA	TRBV9	TRBJ2-2	NA	CASRGGVGELFF	TGTGCCAGCAGAGGGGGTGTCGGGGAGCTGTTTTTT
TRBD1	TRBV13	TRBJ1-1	few	CASSSRGQENTEAFF	TGTGCCAGCAGCAGTCGGGGACAGGAGAACACTGAAGCTTTCTTT
TRBD1	TRBV25-1	TRBJ1-2	NA	CASSEGGGQGGPGGYTF	TGTGCCAGCAGTGAAGGCGGTGGACAGGGGGGCCCGGGAGGCTACACCTTC
TRBD1	TRBV9	TRBJ2-7	NA	CASSSAGTEAYEQYF	TGTGCCAGCAGCTCAGCCGGGACAGAGGCCTACGAGCAGTACTTC
NA	TRBV19	TRBJ2-3	NA	CATAAGLQRDTQYF	TGTGCCACCGCGGCGGGACTCCAAAGGGATACGCAGTATTTT
TRBD1	TRBV11-2	TRBJ2-7	NA	CASSLGQEFVLYEQYF	TGTGCCAGCAGCTTGGGACAGGAGTTTGTTTTGTACGAGCAGTACTTC